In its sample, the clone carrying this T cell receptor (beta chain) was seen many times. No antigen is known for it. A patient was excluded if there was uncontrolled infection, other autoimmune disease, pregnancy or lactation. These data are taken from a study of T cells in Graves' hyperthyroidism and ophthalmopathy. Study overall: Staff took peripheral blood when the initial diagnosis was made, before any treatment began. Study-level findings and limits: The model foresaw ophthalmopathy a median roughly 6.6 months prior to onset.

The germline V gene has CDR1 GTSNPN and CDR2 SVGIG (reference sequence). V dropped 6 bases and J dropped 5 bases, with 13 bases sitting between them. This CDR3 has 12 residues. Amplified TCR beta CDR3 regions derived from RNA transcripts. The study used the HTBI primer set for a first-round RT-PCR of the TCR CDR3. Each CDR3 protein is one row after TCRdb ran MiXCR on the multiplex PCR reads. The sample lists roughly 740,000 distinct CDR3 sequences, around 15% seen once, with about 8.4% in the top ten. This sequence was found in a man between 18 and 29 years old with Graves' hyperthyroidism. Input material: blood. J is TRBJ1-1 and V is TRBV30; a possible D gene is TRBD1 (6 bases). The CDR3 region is CACLQGWTEAFF. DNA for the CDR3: TGTGCCTGCTTACAGGGTTGGACTGAAGCTTTCTTT.